The rows below give T cell receptor beta chains drawn from one sample of a study of blood T cell repertoires in COVID-19. Assay used: immunoSEQ multiplex PCR; TCRdb lists only in-frame clones, some missing. The table lists some 300,000 clones, 88% of them singletons. Input material: PBMCs or T cells enriched from blood (not recorded which). These receptors were obtained from an older woman in a cohort exposed to, infected with or recovered from COVID-19 (not recorded which). CDR3s leave out the opening cysteine and the closing phenylalanine or tryptophan.

J gene,V gene,CDR3 protein
TRBJ2-5,TRBV5-1,ASSLDAGGPGETQY
TRBJ1-4,TRBV6-5,ASSPGGSSEKLF
TRBJ2-7,TRBV6-5,ASSRGTSGAYEQY
TRBJ2-1,TRBV28,ASSLSAGTSGRSSYNEQF
TRBJ2-1,TRBV7-2,ASSLGLAGLNEQF
TRBJ2-2,TRBV2,ASMHNSGTGKAGELF
TRBJ2-1,TRBV10-2,ASSPTSGSLF
TRBJ1-4,TRBV7-9,ASSLGRASTNEKLF
TRBJ2-7,TRBV9,ASSETGYSYEQY
TRBJ1-3,TRBV28,ASSGQGAIGNTIY
TRBJ2-1,TRBV7-9,ASRLEGGLALNNEQF
TRBJ2-7,TRBV7-9,ASSPFETTNTYEQY
TRBJ2-3,TRBV27,ASSRTTGGGTDTQY
TRBJ2-1,TRBV28,ASSLGDRRSGEQF
TRBJ2-1,TRBV28,ASTPARGRTNEQF
TRBJ2-3,TRBV11-3,ASSFRGEGDTQY
TRBJ2-5,TRBV4-3,ASSQTTGRTETQY
TRBJ2-2,TRBV7-2,ASSLKLAGGPIVGELF
TRBJ2-7,TRBV5-1,ASSFSGGSYEQY
TRBJ1-5,TRBV12-3/TRBV12-4,ASSLRINQPQH
TRBJ2-1,TRBV24-1,ATSDFPDSPNNEQF
TRBJ2-7,TRBV6-6,ASSPHTGGVNFYEQY
TRBJ1-4,TRBV25-1,ASSGLRGIAEKLF
TRBJ2-3,TRBV2,ASRDLGAGVRDTQY
TRBJ1-5,TRBV7-9,ASSLAGSSNQPQH
TRBJ2-1,TRBV16,ASSQLGQVYNEQF
TRBJ1-5,TRBV6-2/TRBV6-3,ASSYVSGGVQPQH
TRBJ2-3,TRBV7-8,ASSLPGADTQY
TRBJ2-3,TRBV5-1,ASTLTGGPSDTQY
TRBJ1-5,TRBV2,ASRETRALRSNQPQH
TRBJ2-4,TRBV6-1,ASSEVGTSLKNIQY
TRBJ2-3,TRBV9,ASSVTSSTDTQY